What follows is one T cell receptor beta chain and its context. Its antigen is not identified. The CDR3 totals 13 residues. Germline V CDR1 and CDR2: LGHNA, YSLEER. V lost 1 base and J lost 6; bases outside the gene matches: 2. The protocol was immunoSEQ multiplex PCR, while the TCRdb copy is restricted to in-frame clones and leaves out a portion. The data contain 120,000 to 150,000 clones, approximately 86% of them seen just once; the ten biggest clones take up about 17%. Time point in this sample: blood 4 weeks post-SBRT, at nephrectomy. The treatment: 15 Gy SBRT to primary tumor, nephrectomy 4 weeks later. Nephrectomy followed 15 Gy stereotactic body radiation by 4 weeks. The data belong to a study of radiation and T cells in renal cell carcinoma. Study-level points and caveats: From baseline, blood top tumor clonotypes peaked at 2 weeks post-radiation.

This rearrangement joins TRBV4-3 to TRBJ2-7, with 8 bases that match TRBD1. The sequencing used blood, collected from a patient whose treatment included radiotherapy and nephrectomy. This clonotype was sampled from a woman aged 45-60 years with renal cell carcinoma. The CDR3 loop is CASSQADRGEQYF. For the CDR3, the DNA is TGCGCCAGCAGCCAAGCTGACAGGGGCGAGCAGTACTTC.